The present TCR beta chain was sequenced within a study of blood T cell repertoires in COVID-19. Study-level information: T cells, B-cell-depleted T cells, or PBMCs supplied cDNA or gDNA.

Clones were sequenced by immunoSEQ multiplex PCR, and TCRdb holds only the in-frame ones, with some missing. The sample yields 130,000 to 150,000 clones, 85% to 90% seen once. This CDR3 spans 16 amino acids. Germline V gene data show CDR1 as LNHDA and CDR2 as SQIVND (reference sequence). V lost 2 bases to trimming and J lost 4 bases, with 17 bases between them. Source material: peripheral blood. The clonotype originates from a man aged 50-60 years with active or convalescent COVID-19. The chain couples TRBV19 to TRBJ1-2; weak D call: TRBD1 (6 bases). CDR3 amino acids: CASSIYPQTGPYGYTF. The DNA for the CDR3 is TGTGCCAGTAGTATATATCCTCAGACAGGACCCTATGGCTACACCTTC. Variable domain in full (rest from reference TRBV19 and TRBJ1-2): DGGITQSPKYLFRKEGQNVTLSCEQNLNHDAMYWYRQDPGQGLRLIYYSQIVNDFQKGDIAEGYSVSREKKESFPLTVTSAQKNPTAFYLCASSIYPQTGPYGYTFGSGTRLTVV.